This TCR beta chain was profiled in a study of early T cells in non-severe SARS-CoV-2 infection. Using its own MiXCR run on the 5' RACE reads, TCRdb lists one record per CDR3 protein. The sample includes fewer than 120,000 distinct CDR3 sequences, about 12% of them seen just once. The V and J ends lost 3 bases and 3 bases respectively, with 8 bases between them. Germline V gene sequence: CDR1 SNHLY, CDR2 FYNNEI. CDR3 size: 13 residues. This specimen consisted of whole blood, obtained at baseline. The receptor comes from an adult who was a healthcare worker with PCR-confirmed SARS-CoV-2 infection or an uninfected control (not recorded which). The chain recombines TRBV2 with TRBJ1-1; the D is unclear. CDR3 region: CASSDQAYTEAFF. The CDR3 DNA follows: TGTGCCAGCAGTGACCAGGCATACACTGAAGCTTTCTTT.